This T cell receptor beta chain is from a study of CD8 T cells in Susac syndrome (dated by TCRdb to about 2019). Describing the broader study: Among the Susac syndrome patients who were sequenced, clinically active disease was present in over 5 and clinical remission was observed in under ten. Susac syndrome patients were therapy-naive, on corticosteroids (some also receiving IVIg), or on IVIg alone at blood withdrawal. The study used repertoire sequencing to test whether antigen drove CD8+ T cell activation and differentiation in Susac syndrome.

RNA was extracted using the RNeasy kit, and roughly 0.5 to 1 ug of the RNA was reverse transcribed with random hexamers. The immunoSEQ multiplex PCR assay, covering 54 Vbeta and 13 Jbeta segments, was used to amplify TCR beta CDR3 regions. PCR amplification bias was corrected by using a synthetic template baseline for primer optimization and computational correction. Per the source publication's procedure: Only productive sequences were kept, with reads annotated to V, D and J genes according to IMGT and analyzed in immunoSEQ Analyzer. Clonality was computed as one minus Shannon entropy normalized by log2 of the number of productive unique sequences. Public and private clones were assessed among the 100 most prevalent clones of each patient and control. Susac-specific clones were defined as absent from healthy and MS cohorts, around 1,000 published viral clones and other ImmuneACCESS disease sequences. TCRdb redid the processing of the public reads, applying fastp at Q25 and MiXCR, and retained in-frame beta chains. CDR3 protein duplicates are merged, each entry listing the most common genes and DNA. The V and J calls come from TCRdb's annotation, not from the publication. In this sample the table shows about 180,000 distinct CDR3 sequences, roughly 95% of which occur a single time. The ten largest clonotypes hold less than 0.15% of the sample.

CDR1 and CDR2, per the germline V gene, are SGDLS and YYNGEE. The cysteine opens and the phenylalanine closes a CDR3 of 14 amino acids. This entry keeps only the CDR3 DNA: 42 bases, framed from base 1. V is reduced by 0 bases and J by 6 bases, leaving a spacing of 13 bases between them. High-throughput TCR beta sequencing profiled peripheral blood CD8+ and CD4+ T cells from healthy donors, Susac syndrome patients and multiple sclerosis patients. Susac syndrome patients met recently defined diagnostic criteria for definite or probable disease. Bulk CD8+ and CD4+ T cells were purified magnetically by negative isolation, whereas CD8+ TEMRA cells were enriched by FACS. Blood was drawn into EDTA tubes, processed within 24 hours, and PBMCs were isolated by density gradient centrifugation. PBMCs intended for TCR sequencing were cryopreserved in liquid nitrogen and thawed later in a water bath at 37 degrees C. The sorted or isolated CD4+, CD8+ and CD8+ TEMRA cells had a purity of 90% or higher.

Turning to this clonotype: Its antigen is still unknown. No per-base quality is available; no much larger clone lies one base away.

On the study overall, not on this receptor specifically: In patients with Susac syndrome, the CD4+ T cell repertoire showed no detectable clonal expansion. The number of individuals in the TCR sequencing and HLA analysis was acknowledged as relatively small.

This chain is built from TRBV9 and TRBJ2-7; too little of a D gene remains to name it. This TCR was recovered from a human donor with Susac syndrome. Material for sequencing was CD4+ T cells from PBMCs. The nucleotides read TGTGCCAGCAGCGTAGCTGTTGGGCCCTTCGAGCAGTACTTC. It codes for CASSVAVGPFEQYF.